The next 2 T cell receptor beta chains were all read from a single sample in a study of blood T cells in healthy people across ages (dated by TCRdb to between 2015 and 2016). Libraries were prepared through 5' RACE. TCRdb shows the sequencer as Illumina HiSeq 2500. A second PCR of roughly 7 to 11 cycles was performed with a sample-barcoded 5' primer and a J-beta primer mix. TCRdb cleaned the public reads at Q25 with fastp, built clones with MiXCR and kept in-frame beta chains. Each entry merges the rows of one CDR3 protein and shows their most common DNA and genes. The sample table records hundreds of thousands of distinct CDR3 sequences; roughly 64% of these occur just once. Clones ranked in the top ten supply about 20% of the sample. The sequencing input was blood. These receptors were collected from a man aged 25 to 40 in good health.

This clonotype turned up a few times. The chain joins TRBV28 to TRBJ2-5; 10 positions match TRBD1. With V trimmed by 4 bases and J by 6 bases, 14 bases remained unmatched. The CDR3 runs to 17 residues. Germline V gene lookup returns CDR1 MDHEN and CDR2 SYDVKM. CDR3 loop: CASSSQAGTGVSQTQYF. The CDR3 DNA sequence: TGTGCCAGCAGTTCCCAAGCCGGGACAGGGGTATCCCAGACCCAGTACTTC.

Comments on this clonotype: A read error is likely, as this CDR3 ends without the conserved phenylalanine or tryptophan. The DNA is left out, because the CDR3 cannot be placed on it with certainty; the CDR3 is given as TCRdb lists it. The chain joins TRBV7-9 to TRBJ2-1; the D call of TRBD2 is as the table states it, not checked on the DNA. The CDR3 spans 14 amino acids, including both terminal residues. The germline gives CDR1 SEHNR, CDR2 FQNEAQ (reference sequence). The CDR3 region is CASMAGTTRNEQFI.